The 25 T cell receptor beta chains given below trace back to one sample, sequenced in a study of Tregs in tolerant kidney transplant recipients. TCRdb's table, derived via immunoSEQ multiplex PCR, lists solely in-frame clones and lacks some. The sample holds around 230,000 clones, approximately 84% seen once. Sequenced input: CD4+ T cells from blood. The receptor source for this set is a human donor in good health.

The chain employs TRBV5-6 and TRBJ2-1; TRBD1 might be the D (6 bases). V lost 2 bases and J 2 bases, leaving 11 bases between the germline ends. The CDR3 is 15 amino acids. The germline gives CDR1 SGHDT, CDR2 YYEEEE. In nucleotides, the CDR3 is TGTGCCAGCAGCTTTGACTGGGGGCCCTACAATGAGCAGTTCTTC. It specifies CASSFDWGPYNEQFF.

The J gene is TRBJ2-3, the V gene TRBV14; 8 nucleotides match TRBD2. Germline V gives CDR1 SGHDN, CDR2 FVKESK. The CDR3 is 16 residues long. The V segment lost 7 bases and the J segment 2 bases; nucleotides outside the gene matches: 11. The CDR3 loop is CASNPSTSAYTDTQYF. DNA for the CDR3: TGTGCCAGCAACCCCTCGACTAGCGCCTACACAGATACGCAGTATTTT. Drawing the rest from reference TRBV14 and TRBJ2-3, the complete variable domain is EAGVTQFPSHSVIEKGQTVTLRCDPISGHDNLYWYRRVMGKEIKFLLHFVKESKQDESGMPNNRFLAERTGGTYSTLKVQPAELEDSGVYFCASNPSTSAYTDTQYFGPGTRLTVL.

This sequence joins TRBV5-1 and TRBJ1-6, with no clear D. Germline CDR1 and CDR2: SGHRS and YFSETQ. The CDR3 length is 13 residues. Deletions cut 8 bases from V and 6 bases from J, with 12 bases between. CDR3 loop: CASSGEGNSPLHF. As DNA, the CDR3 is TGCGCCAGTTCCGGGGAAGGTAATTCACCCCTCCACTTT.

The CDR3 reads CASSEGQQETQYF. CDR3 bases: TGCGCCAGCAGCGAGGGACAGCAAGAGACCCAGTACTTC. The V and J genes are TRBV5-1 and TRBJ2-5; 7 bases map to TRBD1. Trimming cost V 4 bases and J 2 bases; bases outside gene matches: 2. Looked up from germline, CDR1 is SGHRS and CDR2 is YFSETQ. CDR3 length equals 13 residues. Filled out from reference TRBV5-1 and TRBJ2-5, the complete variable domain reads KAGVTQTPRYLIKTRGQQVTLSCSPISGHRSVSWYQQTPGQGLQFLFEYFSETQRNKGNFPGRFSGRQFSNSRSEMNVSTLELGDSALYLCASSEGQQETQYFGPGTRLLVL.

The CDR3 sequence is CASRAGRTPEAFF. Here the CDR3 DNA reads TGTGCCAGCAGGGCGGGGCGCACCCCTGAAGCTTTCTTT. This chain joins TRBV2 and TRBJ1-1, with D perhaps matching TRBD1 (5 bases). Trimming took off 6 bases at V and 6 bases at J, with 14 bases between the two ends. The CDR3 contains 13 residues. The germline CDR1 and CDR2 sequences are SNHLY and FYNNEI.

This chain links TRBV10-3 with TRBJ2-5; D not certain. With the DNA end fitting TRBJ2-7 better, the J assignment may be wrong. Per germline, CDR1 ENHRY and CDR2 SYGVKD. This CDR3 is 12 amino acids long. The CDR3 region is CAISEHHYEQYF. The CDR3 bases are TGTGCCATCAGTGAACACCACTACGAGCAGTACTTC.

The count of this clone is one. The chain recombines TRBV5-1 with TRBJ1-4; 10 nucleotides match TRBD1. The CDR3 extends over 16 amino acids. V lost 3 bases, J lost 3 bases, and 5 bases stayed unmatched. Germline lookup yields CDR1 SGHRS and CDR2 YFSETQ. CDR3 loop: CASSSGQGGSNEKLFF. The CDR3 bases are TGCGCCAGCAGCTCTGGACAGGGGGGGTCTAATGAAAAACTGTTTTTT.

The chain carries TRBV28 and TRBJ2-5; no definite D call. This CDR3 comprises 14 residues. With 6 bases removed from V and 5 bases from J, the gap between germline ends came to 16 bases. Looked up from germline, CDR1 is MDHEN and CDR2 is SYDVKM. The CDR3 sequence is CASRTLDFLETQYF. CDR3 nucleotides: TGTGCCAGCAGAACCTTAGATTTTTTGGAGACCCAGTACTTC.

The chain joins TRBV5-1 to TRBJ1-2, with D maybe TRBD1 (5 bases). CDR1 and CDR2 (germline): SGHRS, YFSETQ. Trimming stripped 2 bases from V and 4 bases from J, with 12 bases between. The CDR3 runs to 14 residues. The chain's CDR3 is CASSFGTMGYGYTF. The CDR3, as DNA: TGCGCCAGCAGCTTCGGGACGATGGGCTATGGCTACACCTTC.

The chain links TRBV2 to TRBJ2-3, with 8 nucleotides matching TRBD2. The CDR3 has 16 residues. Germline CDR1 reads SNHLY; CDR2 reads FYNNEI. The trim removed 2 bases at V and 2 bases at J, leaving 6 bases unmatched. The chain's CDR3 is CASSERGGSYTDTQYF. CDR3 sequence (DNA): TGTGCCAGCAGTGAACGGGGGGGGTCCTACACAGATACGCAGTATTTT.

The chain joins TRBV18 to TRBJ2-3; 8 bases align to TRBD2. The ends lost 2 bases at V and 2 bases at J; junction bases unmatched: 12. CDR1 and CDR2 (germline): KGHSH, LQKENI. The CDR3 spans 18 residues. The CDR3 loop reads CASSPGYWVAGTTDTQYF. The DNA for the CDR3 is TGTGCCAGCTCACCAGGGTATTGGGTAGCGGGGACCACAGATACGCAGTATTTT.

This chain links TRBV2 with TRBJ2-6, with D maybe TRBD1 (6 bases). CDR3 size: 15 residues. Germline V gene sequence: CDR1 SNHLY, CDR2 FYNNEI. V dropped 4 bases and J dropped 4 bases, with 11 bases sitting between them. CDR3 bases: TGTGCCAGCAGTGTCAGGGGTGCCGGGGCCAACGTCCTGACTTTC. Amino acids: CASSVRGAGANVLTF.

The chain carries TRBV19 and TRBJ2-2, with 11 bases matching TRBD2. The CDR3 has 16 residues. V trimming: 4 bases; J trimming: 1 base; junction bases outside the gene matches: 2. In germline, CDR1 is LNHDA, CDR2 SQIVND (reference sequence). The CDR3 spells CASSRLAGWNTGELFF. The CDR3 region has the DNA TGTGCCAGTAGTAGACTAGCGGGGTGGAACACCGGGGAGCTGTTTTTT.

The chain uses TRBV11-2 and TRBJ2-1; 10 bases are shared with TRBD2. V dropped 4 bases and J dropped 3; count of bases not matched to a gene: 9. The CDR3 sequence is 17 residues long. Germline V gives CDR1 SGHAT, CDR2 FQNNGV. The CDR3 sequence is CASSYPSSGGFYNEQFF. CDR3 bases: TGTGCCAGCAGCTACCCCTCTAGCGGGGGTTTCTACAATGAGCAGTTCTTC. The full variable domain, its missing parts supplied by reference TRBV11-2 and TRBJ2-1, is EAGVAQSPRYKIIEKRQSVAFWCNPISGHATLYWYQQILGQGPKLLIQFQNNGVVDDSQLPKDRFSAERLKGVDSTLKIQPAKLEDSAVYLCASSYPSSGGFYNEQFFGPGTRLTVL.

The chain uses TRBV7-6 and TRBJ2-3, with 9 nucleotides matching TRBD2. The CDR3 contains 19 residues. Germline trimming cut 0 bases from V and 0 bases from J; bases unmatched to any gene: 10. From germline, CDR1 is SGHVS and CDR2 FNYEAQ. The CDR3 sequence is CASSLALVTSGPSTDTQYF. The CDR3 coding sequence is TGTGCCAGCAGCTTAGCCCTGGTAACTAGCGGGCCTAGCACAGATACGCAGTATTTT.

The chain combines TRBV15 with TRBJ1-6, with unresolved D. The CDR3 totals 15 residues. V was cut by 4 bases and J by 9 bases, with 16 bases left in between. CDR1 and CDR2 from the germline V gene are LNHNV and YYDKDF (reference sequence). The DNA of the CDR3 is TGTGCCACCAGCATTCTTTTGGGTGCGAGTTCACCCCTCCACTTT. Amino acid sequence: CATSILLGASSPLHF.

In this sample, this clone turned up a few times. V is TRBV6-1 and J is TRBJ1-1; D is unresolved. From germline, CDR1 is MNHNS and CDR2 SASEGT. Trimming pared 2 bases from V and 4 bases from J, leaving 8 bases between. The CDR3 contains 13 residues. The CDR3 sequence is CASSETRGTEAFF. The CDR3 nucleotides are TGTGCCAGCAGTGAAACCCGGGGCACTGAAGCTTTCTTT.

In this sample, this clone turned up a few times. The chain is built from TRBV4-2 and TRBJ1-2; 7 bases are shared with TRBD1. This CDR3 spans 14 amino acids. CDR1 is LGHNA and CDR2 is YNFKEQ in the germline V gene. Unmatched junction bases numbered 2, after V lost 4 bases and J lost 0 bases. The CDR3 sequence: CASSLGQSNYGYTF. The CDR3 DNA follows: TGTGCCAGCAGCCTGGGACAGTCTAACTATGGCTACACCTTC.

The chain combines TRBV11-3 with TRBJ1-1; no definite D call. The CDR3 extends over 14 amino acids. V was clipped by 5 bases and J by 1 base, with 11 bases between them. Germline V gene sequence: CDR1 SGHNT, CDR2 YENEEA. The DNA of the CDR3 is TGTGCCAGCAGCAAACAAATTCGGAACACTGAAGCTTTCTTT. This codes for CASSKQIRNTEAFF.

This clone was seen just once. This chain uses TRBV5-6 with TRBJ1-2; maybe TRBD1 (6 bases). Germline CDR1 SGHDT, CDR2 YYEEEE. The CDR3 runs to 14 residues. Trimming removed 0 bases from V and 4 bases from J, with 10 bases in between. The DNA of the CDR3 is TGTGCCAGCAGCTTGGGGCAGGGGAGCTATGGCTACACCTTC. Encoded protein: CASSLGQGSYGYTF.

The chain combines TRBV30 with TRBJ1-1, with D hard to call. From germline, CDR1 is GTSNPN and CDR2 SVGIG (reference sequence). This CDR3 contains 13 residues. V shed 2 bases and J shed 1 base, with 8 bases lying between them. The CDR3 spells CAWSHSRNTEAFF. The CDR3 coding sequence is TGTGCCTGGAGTCACAGCAGGAACACTGAAGCTTTCTTT.

This clone was detected a few times. This sequence joins TRBV27 and TRBJ2-1; 15 bases are shared with TRBD2. This CDR3 is 15 amino acids long. V was pared by 0 bases and J by 15 bases, with 6 bases of the junction left unmatched. Germline V gene data show CDR1 as MNHEY and CDR2 as SMNVEV (reference sequence). The CDR3 loop reads CASSLSRTSGGAWFF. CDR3 DNA sequence: TGTGCCAGCAGTTTATCCCGGACTAGCGGGGGGGCCTGGTTCTTC.

As DNA, the CDR3 is TGTGCCTGGACTCCTAAGAGTAGCGGGGGCTTGGGGGATACGCAGTATTTT. Its translation is CAWTPKSSGGLGDTQYF. This chain uses TRBV30 with TRBJ2-3; TRBD2 matches at 9 bases. Germline-derived CDR1 and CDR2 are GTSNPN and SVGIG (reference sequence). CDR3 length: 17 amino acids. V gave up 4 bases and J gave up 6 bases; unmatched junction bases: 17. Full variable domain (missing parts from reference TRBV30 and TRBJ2-3): SQTIHQWPATLVQPVGSPLSLECTVEGTSNPNLYWYRQAAGRGLQLLFYSVGIGQISSEVPQNLSASRPQDRQFILSSKKLLLSDSGFYLCAWTPKSSGGLGDTQYFGPGTRLTVL.

Note on this clone: One end of the junction fails to match germline, which may point to a read error. J is TRBJ1-3 and V is TRBV7-6, with D maybe TRBD1 (6 bases). CDR3 size: 14 residues. CDR1 and CDR2 from the germline V gene are SGHVS and FNYEAQ. CDR3 amino acids: CASTLGGSGNTIYF. The CDR3 DNA follows: TGTGCCAGCACCTTAGGGGGTTCCGGAAACACCATATATTTT.

The chain links TRBV7-3 to TRBJ2-2; the D is unclear. The germline gives CDR1 SGHTA, CDR2 FQGTGA. The CDR3 contains 15 residues. The V end was cut by 5 bases, the J end by 7 bases, with 17 bases between. The CDR3 is CASSPALGTNGELFF. As DNA, the CDR3 is TGTGCCAGCAGCCCCGCGCTGGGAACGAACGGGGAGCTGTTTTTT.